These 7 T cell receptor beta chains came from one sample sequenced in a study of beta chain features in type 1 diabetes. Reverse transcribing all isolated RNA meant expressed TCRB transcripts were sequenced. Here immunoSEQ multiplex PCR was the method, and the copy in TCRdb shows in-frame clones only, minus some. The sample carries fewer than 900,000 clones, about a sixth recorded once. The specimen sequenced was naive CD4+ T cells from blood. These receptors all come from a woman under 30 in good health.

This clone was found a few times. The chain links TRBV2 to TRBJ2-3; TRBD2 agrees at 14 bases. This CDR3 contains 17 residues. V lost 7 bases to trimming and J lost 5 bases; unmatched junction nucleotides: 11. Looked up from germline, CDR1 is SNHLY and CDR2 is FYNNEI. The CDR3 coding sequence is TGTGCCAGCAAAGTGACTAGCGGGAGGGCCGATCTAGATACGCAGTATTTT. Protein: CASKVTSGRADLDTQYF.

This clone was seen more than once but under ten times. The chain combines TRBV28 with TRBJ2-1; TRBD2 agrees at 9 bases. Germline V CDR1 and CDR2: MDHEN, SYDVKM. V lost 6 bases and J lost 7; bases outside the gene matches: 19. The CDR3 is 18 residues long. CDR3 DNA: TGTGCCAGCAGCCCATTAGGGATTCAGCCGGGACTAGCAAATGAGCAGTTCTTC. Its translation is CASSPLGIQPGLANEQFF.

This clone appeared a few times. This chain links TRBV20-1 with TRBJ1-2, with D unclear. CDR3 length: 9 residues. Germline lookup yields CDR1 DFQATT and CDR2 SNEGSKA (reference sequence). Trimming stripped 5 bases from V and 6 bases from J, with 4 bases between. The CDR3 sequence is CSAPHGYTF. The CDR3 DNA is TGCAGTGCTCCCCATGGCTACACCTTC.

The chain joins TRBV30 to TRBJ2-1; 10 bases agree with TRBD2. The CDR3 spans 17 residues. Germline V gene sequence: CDR1 GTSNPN, CDR2 SVGIG (reference sequence). Losses at the gene ends were 2 bases for V and 9 bases for J; bases not matched to a gene: 16. CDR3 sequence (DNA): TGTGCCTGGAGTTGTCTAGCGGGAGTCGCCCGATACGGTGAGCAGTTCTTC. Encoded protein: CAWSCLAGVARYGEQFF.

This clone has more than one count but fewer than ten. V and J are TRBV6-1 and TRBJ1-5; 9 bases are a match to TRBD1. In germline, CDR1 is MNHNS, CDR2 SASEGT. Trimming removed 6 bases from V and 7 bases from J; junction bases left unmatched: 10. This CDR3 region has 15 residues. In DNA form, the CDR3 reads TGTGCCAGCAGCCACCCGGGACAGGGCGGACAGCCCCAGCATTTT. Translation gives CASSHPGQGGQPQHF.

As for this clone: A read error may produce the germline difference seen at one junction end. V gene TRBV7-2 combines with J gene TRBJ2-3; D not resolved. Germline-derived CDR1 and CDR2 are SGHTA and FQGNSA. The CDR3 has 11 residues. For the CDR3, the DNA is TGTGCCAGCAGCTTTGGCCCTTCGACCCATTTT. Amino acid sequence: CASSFGPSTHF.

This clone appeared a few times. The chain combines TRBV19 with TRBJ2-7, with D perhaps TRBD1 or TRBD2 (5 bases each). The CDR3 contains 16 residues. Germline V CDR1 and CDR2: LNHDA, SQIVND (reference sequence). V lost 4 bases, J lost 4 bases, and 20 bases lay in between. DNA for the CDR3: TGTGCCAGTAGTACGGGACCACACCGAGGGCAATACGAGCAGTACTTC. Its protein product is CASSTGPHRGQYEQYF.